This T cell receptor (beta chain) was obtained from a study of T-cell reconstitution after alpha-beta-depleted transplantation in children. General study findings and limits: Where alpha-beta T cells came from about two months after transplant was reportedly several hundred expanded graft clones. Surviving recipient T cells and thymic progenitors produced the high day-60 TCRbeta diversity seen in some patients. Hyperexpanded clones declined; after one year, newly produced T cells mostly supplied diversity.

The TCRbeta library was prepared with unique molecular identifiers. TCRdb called the PCR reads again in MiXCR, with one record for every CDR3 protein. There are about 1,000,000 distinct CDR3 sequences in the sample; under 30% occur only once, and 28% lies in the top ten. Trimming took 6 bases from V and 1 from J; bases not matched to a gene: 20. Germline loops: CDR1 SQVTM, CDR2 ANQGSEA. The CDR3 spans 20 residues. A remark on this clonotype: Its antigen is unidentified.

The gene calls are TRBV29-1 and TRBJ2-7, with 14 bases aligning to TRBD2. The input for sequencing was PBMCs, mostly from graft donor cells, taken 360 days after TCRalphabeta/CD19-depleted stem cell transplant. This clonotype originated in a boy younger than two who had a stem cell transplant for SCID, so the T cells may come from the graft donor. CDR3 DNA sequence: TGCAGCGTGATTCGTCTAGGACTAGCGGGGGGAGCCTTTACTTCCTACGAGCAGTACTTC. Amino acid sequence: CSVIRLGLAGGAFTSYEQYF.